The entry that follows covers one T cell receptor (beta chain) sequence. Time point in this sample: blood 2 weeks post-SBRT. The treatment denotes: 15 Gy SBRT to primary tumor, nephrectomy 4 weeks later. Clear cell pathology was present in this patient's renal cell carcinoma. These data come from a study of radiation and T cells in renal cell carcinoma. Clones were sequenced by immunoSEQ multiplex PCR, and TCRdb holds only the in-frame ones, with some missing. Of roughly 150,000 clones in the sample, approximately 88% were seen once. The germline V and J ends were trimmed by 0 bases and 2 bases, with 16 bases remaining between them. CDR3 length: 17 residues. CDR1 and CDR2 (germline): LNHDA, SQIVND (reference sequence).

The V gene is TRBV19, the J gene TRBJ1-1; D possibly corresponds to TRBD1 (6 bases). Sequencing used blood, obtained from a patient whose treatment included radiotherapy and nephrectomy. This receptor was taken from a woman aged 45-60 years with renal cell carcinoma. The CDR3 protein is CASSIDALGQLNTEAFF. CDR3 coding DNA: TGTGCCAGTAGTATAGATGCGCTTGGACAGTTAAACACTGAAGCTTTCTTT. Supplemented by reference TRBV19 and TRBJ1-1, the full variable domain reads DGGITQSPKYLFRKEGQNVTLSCEQNLNHDAMYWYRQDPGQGLRLIYYSQIVNDFQKGDIAEGYSVSREKKESFPLTVTSAQKNPTAFYLCASSIDALGQLNTEAFFGQGTRLTVV.